Many counts were recorded for the clone carrying this TCR beta chain. Antigen specificity is unknown. TCRdb recomputed calls from the PCR reads with MiXCR, one row per CDR3 protein. This repertoire shows a few hundred thousand distinct CDR3 sequences, about a fifth found once; its top ten account for around 0.84%. This specimen belongs to a study of molecular identifiers for immune sequencing clone quantification. General observations from the study: Effector cells had over 99% of their molecules in clones above 20 RNA copies, while naive cells had under 1%.

The sample taken for sequencing was naive CD8+ T cells from blood, with Jurkat cell RNA spiked in. Subset described: FACS-sorted CD8+CD4-CCR7+CD45RA+ naive T cells. The receptor comes from a human donor in good health. Some libraries in this study had Jurkat cell RNA spiked in.

The CDR3: CASSQSTGAGYEQYF. As DNA, the CDR3 is TGTGCCAGCAGCCAATCGACAGGGGCGGGCTACGAGCAGTACTTC. The J gene is TRBJ2-7, the V gene TRBV4-2; 8 bases are shared with TRBD1. Germline CDR1 is LGHNA and CDR2 is YNFKEQ. The V and J ends lost 2 bases and 3 bases, in that order; junction bases with no gene match: 6. This CDR3 has 15 amino acids.